This entry lists 27 T cell receptor beta chains sequenced from one sample in a study of blood T cell repertoires in COVID-19. TCRdb keeps only in-frame clones here, not all; method: immunoSEQ multiplex PCR. In the table there are 260,000 or so clones, approximately 84% of which are singletons. The sequenced sample was PBMCs or T cells enriched from blood (not recorded which). The receptor source for this set is a man aged 18 to 29 who had recovered from COVID-19.

The chain joins TRBV28 to TRBJ2-7, with TRBD1 matching over 10 bases. CDR3 length: 14 amino acids. CDR1 MDHEN and CDR2 SYDVKM come from the germline V gene. Trimming at V came to 7 bases and at J to 3 bases, leaving 6 bases not matched to a gene. This CDR3 reads CASTAGTGVYEQYF. The CDR3 DNA follows: TGTGCCAGCACTGCTGGGACAGGGGTCTACGAGCAGTACTTC.

The genes are TRBV2 and TRBJ2-5; 8 bases are a match to TRBD1. The CDR3 runs to 15 residues. Germline V lookup: CDR1 SNHLY, CDR2 FYNNEI. After removal of 3 bases from V and 3 bases from J, the junction contained 6 bases not matched to a gene. In DNA, the CDR3 is TGTGCCAGCAGTGAGATCGAGACAGGGGAAGAGACCCAGTACTTC. It codes for CASSEIETGEETQYF.

The V call is TRBV5-1, the J call TRBJ1-4; D gene uncertain. Per the germline V gene, CDR1 is SGHRS and CDR2 is YFSETQ. CDR3 length: 15 residues. Trimming stripped 0 bases from V and 3 bases from J, with 9 bases between. For the CDR3, the DNA is TGCGCCAGCAGCTTGGCTCTATCCCCTAATGAAAAACTGTTTTTT. Protein sequence: CASSLALSPNEKLFF.

The chain carries TRBV19 and TRBJ1-1; D call uncertain. This CDR3 spans 13 amino acids. V was clipped by 9 bases and J by 0 bases, with 11 bases between them. Germline values: CDR1 LNHDA, CDR2 SQIVND (reference sequence). In nucleotides, the CDR3 is TGTGCCAGCTACAGACGGCTGAACACTGAAGCTTTCTTT. It is translated as CASYRRLNTEAFF.

This chain connects TRBV5-1 to TRBJ2-2; 10 bases line up with TRBD1. The CDR3 sequence is 14 residues long. V was pared by 4 bases and J by 6 bases, with 3 bases of the junction left unmatched. CDR1 and CDR2 from the germline V gene are SGHRS and YFSETQ. CDR3: CASSRQGASGELFF. The CDR3 DNA follows: TGCGCCAGCAGCCGACAGGGGGCATCCGGGGAGCTGTTTTTT.

The V gene is TRBV6-1, the J gene TRBJ2-5, with 8 nucleotides matching TRBD1. Losses at the gene ends were 3 bases for V and 5 bases for J; bases not matched to a gene: 2. The CDR3 runs to 13 residues. Germline V CDR1 and CDR2: MNHNS, SASEGT. The CDR3 DNA reads as TGTGCCAGCAGTGAGGACAGGGACGAGACCCAGTACTTC. It translates to CASSEDRDETQYF.

This clone was observed a handful of times. The chain joins TRBV6-5 to TRBJ1-5; perhaps TRBD1 as D (5 bases). Germline assignment: CDR1 MNHEY and CDR2 SVGAGI. Deletions cut 7 bases from V and 9 bases from J, with 13 bases between. The CDR3 length is 12 residues. CDR3: CASTQGRGPQHF. CDR3 coding DNA: TGTGCCAGCACGCAGGGAAGGGGGCCCCAGCATTTT.

The rearrangement links TRBV3-1 (or the pseudogene TRBV3-2) to TRBJ2-1; 11 nucleotides align to TRBD2. Germline lookup yields CDR1 LGHDT and CDR2 YNNKEL (reference sequence). This CDR3 contains 15 residues. V lost 2 bases and J lost 5; bases outside the gene matches: 2. The chain's CDR3 is CASSQTSGGHNEQFF. The CDR3 DNA sequence: TGTGCCAGCAGCCAAACTAGCGGGGGCCACAATGAGCAGTTCTTC.

The V call is TRBV7-2, the J call TRBJ2-1, with a tentative D call TRBD2 (6 bases). V lost 8 bases and J lost 0, with 14 bases in between. The CDR3 is 15 residues long. Germline V gene sequence: CDR1 SGHTA, CDR2 FQGNSA. The chain's CDR3 is CASGVAVNSYNEQFF. DNA for the CDR3: TGTGCCAGCGGAGTAGCGGTTAACTCCTACAATGAGCAGTTCTTC.

The V call is TRBV4-2, the J call TRBJ2-7; D is possibly TRBD1 (5 bases). The CDR3 covers 15 residues. Trimming cost V 0 bases and J 7 bases, with 16 bases left between them. Germline V gene data show CDR1 as LGHNA and CDR2 as YNFKEQ. The CDR3 nucleotides read TGTGCCAGCAGCCAAGATATAGGGGCTCCCGTGGAGCAGTACTTC. This gives the protein CASSQDIGAPVEQYF.

The chain is built from TRBV3-1 (or the pseudogene TRBV3-2) and TRBJ2-3; D gene uncertain. V dropped 8 bases and J dropped 4 bases, with 13 bases sitting between them. The CDR3 consists of 13 residues. Germline-derived CDR1 and CDR2 are LGHDT and YNNKEL (reference sequence). The CDR3 bases are TGTGCCAGCCGCCCGGAGTTATCAGATACGCAGTATTTT. It yields the protein CASRPELSDTQYF.

The J gene is TRBJ2-5, the V gene TRBV25-1, with D perhaps matching TRBD1 (6 bases). Looked up from germline, CDR1 is MGHDK and CDR2 is SYGVNS. This CDR3 has 14 amino acids. Trimming stripped 6 bases from V and 4 bases from J, with 15 bases between. CDR3 residues: CASRLTGPPETQYF. Here the CDR3 DNA reads TGTGCCAGCAGGCTGACAGGCCCCCCAGAGACCCAGTACTTC.

The chain couples TRBV5-1 to TRBJ2-1, with TRBD1 matching over 10 bases. CDR1 SGHRS and CDR2 YFSETQ come from the germline V gene. With 0 bases clipped from V and 8 bases from J, the junction kept 11 bases outside the gene matches. The CDR3 consists of 17 residues. The CDR3 coding sequence is TGCGCCAGCAGCTTGGTCAGTTTTGGACAGGGGGGATATGAGCAGTTCTTC. Translation gives CASSLVSFGQGGYEQFF.

The rearrangement uses TRBV2 and TRBJ1-2; D possibly corresponds to TRBD1 (6 bases). The CDR3 spans 12 residues. The germline V gene has CDR1 SNHLY and CDR2 FYNNEI. V lost 4 bases and J lost 4, with 7 bases in between. CDR3 in DNA: TGTGCCAGCAGTGGGACAGCCTATGGCTACACCTTC. Translated: CASSGTAYGYTF. The whole variable domain, remainder taken from reference TRBV2 and TRBJ1-2, is EPEVTQTPSHQVTQMGQEVILRCVPISNHLYFYWYRQILGQKVEFLVSFYNNEISEKSEIFDDQFSVERPDGSNFTLKIRSTKLEDSAMYFCASSGTAYGYTFGSGTRLTVV.

V and J are TRBV20-1 and TRBJ1-5, with 9 nucleotides matching TRBD1. Trimming removed 3 bases from V and 7 bases from J; junction bases left unmatched: 7. Germline CDR1 DFQATT, CDR2 SNEGSKA (reference sequence). The CDR3 runs 14 residues. CDR3 coding DNA: TGCAGTGCTAGTCCGAGACAGGGGGACCAGCCCCAGCATTTT. It is translated as CSASPRQGDQPQHF.

V usage is TRBV30 and J usage is TRBJ2-7; D possibly corresponds to TRBD2 (6 bases). The CDR3 has 13 residues. CDR1 and CDR2 from the germline V gene are GTSNPN and SVGIG (reference sequence). Trimming left V 2 bases short and J 3 bases short, with 11 bases between. The CDR3 DNA is TGTGCCTGGAGTTTAGGGGACTTCTACGAGCAGTACTTC. Its translation: CAWSLGDFYEQYF. The entire variable domain, with the rest obtained from reference TRBV30 and TRBJ2-7, is as follows: SQTIHQWPATLVQPVGSPLSLECTVEGTSNPNLYWYRQAAGRGLQLLFYSVGIGQISSEVPQNLSASRPQDRQFILSSKKLLLSDSGFYLCAWSLGDFYEQYFGPGTRLTVT.

This sequence joins TRBV5-1 and TRBJ2-1; 14 bases are shared with TRBD2. This CDR3 contains 16 residues. Trimming at V came to 4 bases and at J to 8 bases, leaving 8 bases not matched to a gene. Germline V gives CDR1 SGHRS, CDR2 YFSETQ. The CDR3 DNA follows: TGCGCCAGCAGCGCGGGACTAGCGGGAGCTTGGGATGAGCAGTTCTTC. Its protein product is CASSAGLAGAWDEQFF.

In DNA, the CDR3 is TGTGCCAGCAGTTTATCAGGGGCATATCAGCCCCAGCATTTT. Its protein product is CASSLSGAYQPQHF. The V and J genes are TRBV28 and TRBJ1-5; TRBD1 is a possible D gene (6 bases). Per the germline V gene, CDR1 is MDHEN and CDR2 is SYDVKM. The CDR3 has 14 amino acids. Trimming cost V 1 base and J 5 bases, with 9 bases left between them.

The chain joins TRBV12-5 to TRBJ1-1, with a tentative D call TRBD1 (6 bases). Germline V gives CDR1 LGHNT, CDR2 FRNRAP. This CDR3 contains 13 residues. The germline V and J ends were trimmed by 2 bases and 4 bases, with 8 bases remaining between them. This CDR3 reads CASGLQGLTEAFF. CDR3 nucleotides: TGTGCTAGTGGTTTGCAGGGGCTCACTGAAGCTTTCTTT.

This chain connects TRBV10-2 to TRBJ1-2, with a possible D match to TRBD1 (5 bases). Germline lookup yields CDR1 WSHSY and CDR2 SAAADI. The CDR3 is 12 residues long. The V gene lost 6 bases and the J gene lost 4 bases, with 9 bases spanning the gap. The CDR3 nucleotides are TGCGCCAGCAGACAGGCAATCTATGGCTACACCTTC. It encodes CASRQAIYGYTF.

The chain couples TRBV5-4 to TRBJ2-3, with a weak D call TRBD1 (6 bases). V was clipped by 3 bases and J by 2 bases, with 13 bases between them. Germline V CDR1 and CDR2: SGHNT, YYREEE (reference sequence). The CDR3 runs 15 residues. CDR3 DNA: TGTGCCAGCAGCTCCAAACAGGGTCTCACAGATACGCAGTATTTT. Translating gives CASSSKQGLTDTQYF. Drawing the rest from reference TRBV5-4 and TRBJ2-3, the complete variable domain is ETGVTQSPTHLIKTRGQQVTLRCSSQSGHNTVSWYQQALGQGPQFIFQYYREEENGRGNFPPRFSGLQFPNYSSELNVNALELDDSALYLCASSSKQGLTDTQYFGPGTRLTVL.

The V and J genes are TRBV15 and TRBJ1-6, with TRBD1 matching 7 bases. The V gene end was trimmed by 5 bases and the J gene end by 0 bases; junction bases not matched to a gene: 7. Germline V CDR1 and CDR2: LNHNV, YYDKDF (reference sequence). There are 17 residues in the CDR3. The CDR3 loop is CATSVGQASSYNSPLHF. The DNA of the CDR3 is TGTGCCACCAGCGTAGGACAGGCGAGCTCCTATAATTCACCCCTCCACTTT.

The rearrangement uses TRBV5-1 and TRBJ1-2, with TRBD1 matching 7 bases. The CDR3 spans 14 residues. The germline CDR1 and CDR2 sequences are SGHRS and YFSETQ. V shed 0 bases, J shed 5 bases, and the junction held 4 bases outside the gene matches. The CDR3 region has the DNA TGCGCCAGCAGCTTGGCCGGGACAGAGTATGGCTACACCTTC. Translation gives CASSLAGTEYGYTF.

The V call is TRBV3-1 (or the pseudogene TRBV3-2), the J call TRBJ2-2; 7 nucleotides align to TRBD1. The CDR3 length is 15 residues. Germline V gives CDR1 LGHDT, CDR2 YNNKEL (reference sequence). V was pared by 4 bases and J by 6 bases, with 8 bases of the junction left unmatched. The CDR3 sequence: CASSLGQLVPGELFF. CDR3 DNA: TGTGCCAGCAGCCTGGGACAGCTAGTGCCCGGGGAGCTGTTTTTT.

The V gene is TRBV10-1, the J gene TRBJ2-5; the D gene is possibly TRBD2 (6 bases). The CDR3 is 13 residues long. In germline, CDR1 is WNHNN, CDR2 SYGVQD (reference sequence). Trimming removed 5 bases from V and 3 bases from J, with 10 bases in between. In DNA, the CDR3 is TGCGCCAGCAGTTCGTGGGAGGAAGAGACCCAGTACTTC. This encodes CASSSWEEETQYF.

The rearrangement uses TRBV9 and TRBJ1-1, with D perhaps TRBD1 (6 bases). The CDR3 has 15 residues. Trimming took off 4 bases at V and 4 bases at J, with 17 bases between the two ends. CDR1 and CDR2 from the germline V gene are SGDLS and YYNGEE. Here the CDR3 DNA reads TGTGCCAGCAGCAAAACAGGACAGTACTCCACTGAAGCTTTCTTT. As protein: CASSKTGQYSTEAFF.

The V gene is TRBV28, the J gene TRBJ1-6; D call uncertain. The CDR3 is made up of 17 amino acids. V lost 4 bases, J lost 9 bases, and 22 bases lay in between. Germline V gene lookup returns CDR1 MDHEN and CDR2 SYDVKM. The CDR3, as DNA: TGTGCCAGCAGTTCCCTTTTAATTTCCTTGGAGGGTTCACCCCTCCACTTT. Its translation is CASSSLLISLEGSPLHF. The full variable domain, its missing parts supplied by reference TRBV28 and TRBJ1-6, is DVKVTQSSRYLVKRTGEKVFLECVQDMDHENMFWYRQDPGLGLRLIYFSYDVKMKEKGDIPEGYSVSREKKERFSLILESASTNQTSMYLCASSSLLISLEGSPLHFGNGTRLTVT.